Listed here are 5 T cell receptor beta chains from one sample, sequenced in a study of cytomegalovirus exposure and HLA in healthy donors. Both 60 Vbeta primers and 13 Jbeta primers went into the PCR. Data came from immunoSEQ multiplex PCR; TCRdb stores just in-frame clones and leaves some out. The data show roughly 130,000 clones, 70% to 85% seen once. The sample taken for sequencing was PBMCs. These receptors were taken from a man aged 40-49 years in good health and CMV-seronegative.

The chain joins TRBV19 to TRBJ1-1; 9 bases map to TRBD1. Germline V lookup: CDR1 LNHDA, CDR2 SQIVND (reference sequence). The CDR3 spans 16 residues. Unmatched junction bases numbered 10, after V lost 3 bases and J lost 5 bases. DNA for the CDR3: TGTGCCAGTAGTATCCGGGACAGGGTGGGCCAAACTGAAGCTTTCTTT. Protein sequence: CASSIRDRVGQTEAFF. Complete variable domain (other parts from reference TRBV19 and TRBJ1-1): DGGITQSPKYLFRKEGQNVTLSCEQNLNHDAMYWYRQDPGQGLRLIYYSQIVNDFQKGDIAEGYSVSREKKESFPLTVTSAQKNPTAFYLCASSIRDRVGQTEAFFGQGTRLTVV.

The rearrangement uses TRBV28 and TRBJ2-7, with TRBD2 matching over 7 bases. This CDR3 is 13 amino acids long. J was trimmed by 2 bases and V by 7 bases; bases with no gene match: 5. CDR1 MDHEN and CDR2 SYDVKM come from the germline V gene. The CDR3 protein is CASTWEGTYEQYF. CDR3 bases: TGTGCCAGCACTTGGGAGGGAACCTACGAGCAGTACTTC.

This chain connects TRBV12-5 to TRBJ2-2; a possible D gene is TRBD2 (5 bases). The CDR3 has 17 residues. The V end was cut by 1 base, the J end by 8 bases, with 20 bases between. In germline, CDR1 is LGHNT, CDR2 FRNRAP. The CDR3 is CASGLAFFQRLGGELFF. CDR3 coding DNA: TGTGCTAGTGGTTTGGCCTTCTTCCAGCGGCTCGGGGGGGAGCTGTTTTTT.

The chain has TRBV6-5 and TRBJ2-7, with 8 bases aligning to TRBD2. This CDR3 comprises 12 residues. Germline CDR1 MNHEY, CDR2 SVGAGI. The V segment lost 9 bases and the J segment 6 bases; nucleotides outside the gene matches: 7. The CDR3 region is CASSGGAREQYF. CDR3 nucleotide sequence: TGTGCCAGTTCGGGGGGGGCGCGCGAGCAGTACTTC.

J is TRBJ2-3 and V is TRBV9; D is uncertain. The V gene lost 0 bases and the J gene lost 6 bases, with 5 bases spanning the gap. The CDR3 totals 12 residues. The germline CDR1 and CDR2 sequences are SGDLS and YYNGEE. CDR3 in amino acids: CASSVDKDTQYF. Written as DNA, the CDR3 is TGTGCCAGCAGCGTAGACAAGGATACGCAGTATTTT.